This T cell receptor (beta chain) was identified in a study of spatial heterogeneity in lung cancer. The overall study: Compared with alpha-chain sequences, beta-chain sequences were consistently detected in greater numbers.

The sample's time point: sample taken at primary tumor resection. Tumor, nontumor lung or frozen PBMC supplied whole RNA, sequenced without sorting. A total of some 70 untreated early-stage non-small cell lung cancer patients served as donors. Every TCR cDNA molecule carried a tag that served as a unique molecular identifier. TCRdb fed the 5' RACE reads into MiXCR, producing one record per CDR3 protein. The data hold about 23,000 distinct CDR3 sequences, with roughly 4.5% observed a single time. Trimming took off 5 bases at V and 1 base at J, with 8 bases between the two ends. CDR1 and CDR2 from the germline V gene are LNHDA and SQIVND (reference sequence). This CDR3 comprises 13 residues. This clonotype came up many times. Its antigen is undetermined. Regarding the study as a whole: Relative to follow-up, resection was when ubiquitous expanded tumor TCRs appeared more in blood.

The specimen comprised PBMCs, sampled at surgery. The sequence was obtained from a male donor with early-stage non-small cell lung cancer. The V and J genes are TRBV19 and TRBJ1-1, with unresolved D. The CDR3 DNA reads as TGTGCCAGTAGTTCGACTCCGAACACTGAAGCTTTCTTT. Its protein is CASSSTPNTEAFF.